The clone carrying this T cell receptor beta chain has a count of ten or more. Its antigen remains unknown. CDR1 and CDR2 (germline): MDHEN, SYDVKM. The V gene lost 5 bases and the J gene lost 0 bases, with 7 bases spanning the gap. The CDR3 loop spans 13 amino acids. Patients aged 18 to 65 had newly diagnosed hyperthyroidism of under 2 months' duration. Researchers barred patients who had uncontrolled infection, other autoimmune disease, pregnancy or lactation. These data come from a study of T cells in Graves' hyperthyroidism and ophthalmopathy. Study findings and constraints: Among clonotypes expanded in thyroid above 0.001, most were also found in blood.

Amplified TCR beta CDR3 regions came from RNA transcripts. First-round RT-PCR of the TCR CDR3 relied on the HTBI primer set. Each CDR3 protein is one row after TCRdb ran MiXCR on the multiplex PCR reads. The sample contains approximately 480,000 distinct CDR3 sequences, around 21% of which appear only once. This sequence was found in a man younger than 30 with Graves' hyperthyroidism. The sequencing input was blood. J is TRBJ1-1 and V is TRBV28, with D unresolved. The CDR3 nucleotides are TGTGCCAGCAGTACGGCGATGAACACTGAAGCTTTCTTT. Protein sequence: CASSTAMNTEAFF.